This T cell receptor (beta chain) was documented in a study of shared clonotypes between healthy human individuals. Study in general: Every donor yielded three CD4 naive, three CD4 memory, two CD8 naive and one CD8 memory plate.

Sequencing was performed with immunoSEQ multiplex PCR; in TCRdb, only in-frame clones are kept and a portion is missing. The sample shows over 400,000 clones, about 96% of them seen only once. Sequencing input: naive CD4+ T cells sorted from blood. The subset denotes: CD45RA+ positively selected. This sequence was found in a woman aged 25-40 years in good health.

CDR3 DNA sequence: TGCGCCAGCAGCCAACCTAACAGGGACCCTAAAAACATTCAGTACTTC. Its protein is CASSQPNRDPKNIQYF. The rearrangement links TRBV4-1 to TRBJ2-4; tentative D call: TRBD1 (6 bases). Germline V CDR1 and CDR2: MGHRA, YSYEKL. CDR3 length equals 16 residues. V was clipped by 2 bases and J by 4 bases, with 15 bases between them.